Below, one T cell receptor beta chain is given with its context. The record originates from a study of blood T cell repertoires in COVID-19. After removal of 6 bases from V and 7 bases from J, the junction contained 9 bases not matched to a gene. This CDR3 spans 14 amino acids. Germline V gene data show CDR1 as KGHDR and CDR2 as SFDVKD. The assay was immunoSEQ multiplex PCR, and TCRdb's table has in-frame clones only and misses some. Among about 130,000 clones listed, around 88% were seen once. The chain has TRBV24-1 and TRBJ1-2; 8 bases are a match to TRBD1. The source of this sequence is a woman aged 45 to 65 who had recovered from COVID-19. Specimen: peripheral blood. CDR3 in amino acids: CATSMPGGKSGYTF. In DNA, the CDR3 is TGTGCCACCAGTATGCCAGGGGGCAAGAGTGGCTACACCTTC.